This T cell receptor beta chain comes out of a study of shared clonotypes between healthy human individuals. This table comes from immunoSEQ multiplex PCR, and its TCRdb copy is limited to in-frame clones, with some not included. Here the sample spans about 1.5 million clones, 95% to 99% being singletons. From CD4+ cells came CD45RA+ naive and CD45RA-negative memory subsets. Sequencing was carried out using naive CD4+ T cells sorted from blood. Described subset: CD45RA+ positively selected. This TCR was recovered from a man under 40 in good health.

The CDR3 region is CADSVPGQETQYF. The CDR3 bases are TGTGCCGATTCAGTTCCGGGACAAGAGACCCAGTACTTC. The V and J genes are TRBV7-9 and TRBJ2-5; a possible D gene is TRBD2 (5 bases). V shed 11 bases and J shed 2 bases, with 15 bases lying between them. CDR1 is SEHNR and CDR2 is FQNEAQ in the germline V gene (reference sequence). The CDR3 covers 13 residues. Complete variable domain (other parts from reference TRBV7-9 and TRBJ2-5): DTGVSQNPRHKITKRGQNVTFRCDPISEHNRLYWYRQTLGQGPEFLTYFQNEAQLEKSRLLSDRFSAERPKGSFSTLEIQRTEQGDSAMYLCADSVPGQETQYFGPGTRLLVL.